A selection of T cell receptor beta chains follows, all from one sample in a study of blood T cell repertoires in COVID-19. Clones were sequenced by immunoSEQ multiplex PCR, and TCRdb holds only the in-frame ones, with some missing. In the table there are 70,000 or so clones, roughly 89% of which are singletons. The sequencing sample was made of peripheral blood. Receptor source: a man aged 55 to 69 with acute or convalescent COVID-19. CDR3s include the opening cysteine and the closing phenylalanine or tryptophan. D genes are given only for firm matches. Size values are once, few and many counts, or a class for expanded clones, and some rows have none.

j_call v_call clone_size d_call cdr3_nt cdr3_aa
TRBJ2-3 TRBV27 NA TRBD2 TGTGCCAGCAGTTTATCTTTTCGGCGGGAGGATACGCAGTATTTT CASSLSFRREDTQYF
TRBJ1-1 TRBV11-2 NA NA TGTGCCAGCAGCTTGGCGGGGATGAACACTGAAGCTTTCTTT CASSLAGMNTEAFF
TRBJ2-3 TRBV24-1 NA TRBD2 TGTGCCACCAGTGCCCCCGGACTAGCGGGGGGGCCAGGTACGCAGTATTTT CATSAPGLAGGPGTQYF
TRBJ1-4 TRBV28 NA NA TGTGCCAGCAGACAATATGGGGGGGGCGTTGAAAAACTGTTTTTT CASRQYGGGVEKLFF
TRBJ2-1 TRBV7-8 NA NA TGTGCCACCAACCCGGGGAACTACAATGAGCAGTTCTTC CATNPGNYNEQFF
TRBJ2-3 TRBV18 NA NA TGTGCCAGCTCACCTTTAGCAGCTAGCACAGATACGCAGTATTTT CASSPLAASTDTQYF
TRBJ1-2 TRBV6-5 NA TRBD1 TGTGCCAGCAGCAGATGGACAGGGCCTAACTATGGCTACACCTTC CASSRWTGPNYGYTF
TRBJ2-5 TRBV6-5 NA NA TGTGCCAGCAGTTACTCTGGAGGGGTAGAGACCCAGTACTTC CASSYSGGVETQYF
TRBJ1-5 TRBV2 NA NA TGTGCCAGCAGTGAAATACCCTGGGGGGGACCCAATCAGCCCCAGCATTTT CASSEIPWGGPNQPQHF
TRBJ2-3 TRBV3-1/TRBV3-2 NA TRBD2 TGTGCCAGCAGCCGCGGGACTAGCGGATACACAGATACGCAGTATTTT CASSRGTSGYTDTQYF
TRBJ1-1 TRBV19 NA TRBD1 TGTGCCAGTAGTACATACAGGGGTTTAGACACTGAAGCTTTCTTT CASSTYRGLDTEAFF
TRBJ2-7 TRBV5-4 once TRBD2 TGTGCCAGCAGCTTAAGGTCGGGGGGGGGATACGAGCAGTACTTC CASSLRSGGGYEQYF
TRBJ2-2 TRBV19 NA NA TGTGCCAGTAGGAACTCCGGGGAGCTGTTTTTT CASRNSGELFF
TRBJ2-6 TRBV7-8 few NA TGTGCCAGCAGCTTAGACAGACCCTCTGGGGCCAACGTCCTGACTTTC CASSLDRPSGANVLTF
TRBJ2-3 TRBV28 NA TRBD2 TGTGCCAGCAGTGACCCCGGGACTATTGGTACAGATACGCAGTATTTT CASSDPGTIGTDTQYF
TRBJ2-3 TRBV6-4 once NA TGTGCCAGCAGTGCGGCAGGGTCAGATACGCAGTATTTT CASSAAGSDTQYF
TRBJ2-1 TRBV27 NA TRBD1 TGTGCCAGCAGAAATTCGGGACAGGAAAACAATGAGCAGTTCTTC CASRNSGQENNEQFF
TRBJ1-2 TRBV5-4 NA NA TGTGCCAGCAGCTTGGATTTTAATGGCAGGGCGGATGGCTACACCTTC CASSLDFNGRADGYTF
TRBJ1-2 TRBV6-5 NA TRBD1 TGTGCCAGCAGTCGGGACAGGTTAGATGGCTACACCTTC CASSRDRLDGYTF
TRBJ1-3 TRBV5-1 NA TRBD1 TGCGCCAGCAGCACCGGACAGGGTGCGGGGGGAAACACCATATATTTT CASSTGQGAGGNTIYF
TRBJ1-1 TRBV2 few TRBD1 TGTGCCAGCGCGTACAGGGGCCCTGAAGCTTTCTTT CASAYRGPEAFF
TRBJ1-3 TRBV5-1 NA NA TGCGCCAGCAGCTTGACAGGGTCAAACACCATATATTTT CASSLTGSNTIYF
TRBJ1-4 TRBV19 NA NA TGTGCCAGTAGTCGCGACATGCGGGCTGGGGAAAAACTGTTTTTT CASSRDMRAGEKLFF
TRBJ2-2 TRBV11-2 NA NA TGTGCCAGCAGCTTACACGGTGCGAACACCGGGGAGCTGTTTTTT CASSLHGANTGELFF
TRBJ1-1 TRBV11-1 NA TRBD1 TGTGCCAGCAGCTGGGGACAGGCTATTGAAGCTTTCTTT CASSWGQAIEAFF
TRBJ1-6 TRBV5-1 NA NA TGCGCCAGCAGCTCTACGGGGGGGGAACATTCACCCCTCCACTTT CASSSTGGEHSPLHF
TRBJ2-2 TRBV7-2 NA TRBD1 TGTGCCAGCAGCTTAGTAGGGGGCCGGAACACCGGGGAGCTGTTTTTT CASSLVGGRNTGELFF
TRBJ1-1 TRBV5-4 NA NA TGTGCCAGCAACAGCCCGAACACTGAAGCTTTCTTT CASNSPNTEAFF
TRBJ2-7 TRBV28 once TRBD2 TGTGCCAGTAAAAAAGGCGGGAGTGCTTACGAGCAGTACTTC CASKKGGSAYEQYF
TRBJ2-5 TRBV6-1 NA NA TGTGCCAGCAGTGAAGTATGGGCTAGCTCGTACCAAGAGACCCAGTACTTC CASSEVWASSYQETQYF
TRBJ2-7 TRBV19 once NA TGTGCCAGTAGTATGATGGCGGACGAGCAGTACTTC CASSMMADEQYF
TRBJ1-5 TRBV6-1 few TRBD1 TGTGCCAGCAGTGAATTGAGTATGGGACAGGGTATCAGCAATCAGCCCCAGCATTTT CASSELSMGQGISNQPQHF
TRBJ2-3 TRBV27 few NA TGTGCCAGCAGTTTCCAGTTCAGCACAGATACGCAGTATTTT CASSFQFSTDTQYF
TRBJ1-5 TRBV5-5 NA NA TGTGCCAGCAGCTTTTGGCAGGGAATCAATCAGCCCCAGCATTTT CASSFWQGINQPQHF
TRBJ1-2 TRBV5-1 NA NA TGCGCCAGCAGCTTAACAGGGATAAACTATGGCTACACCTTC CASSLTGINYGYTF
TRBJ2-1 TRBV18 NA NA TGTGCCAGCTCACCACAAGCCCTCCATGAGCAGTTCTTC CASSPQALHEQFF
TRBJ2-3 TRBV7-2 NA NA TGTGCCAGCAGCACAGGGCCCAGGGCCTCCGGTAAAACAGATACGCAGTATTTT CASSTGPRASGKTDTQYF
TRBJ2-5 TRBV10-2 few TRBD2 TGCGCCAGCAGTGAGTCACTAGCGGGGACCCAGTACTTC CASSESLAGTQYF
TRBJ2-2 TRBV9 NA NA TGTGCCAGCAGCCTCCGACAGGCCTCGAACACCGGGGAGCTGTTTTTT CASSLRQASNTGELFF
TRBJ1-4 TRBV5-4 once TRBD1 TGTGCCAGCAGCACAGGACAGGGGCTCTCTAATGAAAAACTGTTTTTT CASSTGQGLSNEKLFF
TRBJ1-4 TRBV25-1 NA NA TGTGCCAGCAGTGATATTGGCAGGGGAGCAACTAATGAAAAACTGTTTTTT CASSDIGRGATNEKLFF
TRBJ2-1 TRBV10-1 NA TRBD2 TGCGCCAGCAGGACTCAGCGGGGTTATAACAATGAGCAGTTCTTC CASRTQRGYNNEQFF
TRBJ2-7 TRBV6-5 NA NA TGTGCCGCAAGAGGGATACATGCCTACGAGCAGTACTTC CAARGIHAYEQYF
TRBJ2-2 TRBV19 NA NA TGTGCCAGTAGTATGGTCCCGACTGTCGGGGAGCTGTTTTTT CASSMVPTVGELFF
TRBJ2-5 TRBV5-6 NA NA TGTGCCAGCAGCCCAGGACAGCGAGAGACCCAGTACTTC CASSPGQRETQYF
TRBJ2-7 TRBV7-9 NA NA TGTGCCAGCAGCTCCGACCTAGTGGCAGACTACGAGCAGTACTTC CASSSDLVADYEQYF
TRBJ2-5 TRBV10-3 NA TRBD2 TGTGCCATCAGTGAGCAGGGAGGGTACCAAGAGACCCAGTACTTC CAISEQGGYQETQYF
TRBJ2-4 TRBV21-1 NA NA TGTGCCAGCAGCAAAGTTGGGGGACTCCTCAAAAACATTCAGTACTTC CASSKVGGLLKNIQYF
TRBJ1-2 TRBV6-5 NA TRBD1 TGTGCCAGCAGCTTAGGGGGCGGGGACTATGGCTACACCTTC CASSLGGGDYGYTF
TRBJ1-1 TRBV19 once NA TGTGCCAGTATCAGGGAAGAAGCTTTCTTT CASIREEAFF
TRBJ2-1 TRBV27 NA TRBD2 TGTGCCAGCCTCCTCGCGGGGGGGATTGATGAGCAGTTCTTC CASLLAGGIDEQFF
TRBJ2-2 TRBV19 NA NA TGTGCCAGTACCCCTAGGGGAGGCAGCGCATCGAACACCGGGGAGCTGTTTTTT CASTPRGGSASNTGELFF
TRBJ1-6 TRBV24-1 few NA TGTGCCACCCCCTATTTCGGGCAGGGGAGCAATTCACCCCTCCACTTT CATPYFGQGSNSPLHF
TRBJ1-1 TRBV5-1 NA NA TGCGCCAGCAGCCCCGGAGCAGGGTATGACACTGAAGCTTTCTTT CASSPGAGYDTEAFF
TRBJ2-1 TRBV27 NA NA TGTGCCAGCAGTCTCTCTTTGGGGGGTGGGATATACAATGAGCAGTTCTTC CASSLSLGGGIYNEQFF
TRBJ1-2 TRBV7-9 NA TRBD1 TGTGCCAGCAGCGCAGGACAGGGTCGCCGCTATGGCTACACCTTC CASSAGQGRRYGYTF
TRBJ2-6 TRBV2 once NA TGTGCCAGCAACGGGGGCTCTGGGGCCAACGTCCTGACTTTC CASNGGSGANVLTF
TRBJ2-7 TRBV5-1 NA TRBD1 TGCGCCAGCAGCAGGGACAGGGCCTACGAGCAGTACTTC CASSRDRAYEQYF
TRBJ2-7 TRBV19 NA NA TGTGCCAGTAGTGACGACAGGTACGAGCAGTACTTC CASSDDRYEQYF